This is a list of T cell receptor beta chains from one sample in a study of blood T cell repertoires in COVID-19. Assay used: immunoSEQ multiplex PCR; TCRdb lists only in-frame clones, some missing. The profile covers more than 200,000 clones, with approximately 81% appearing a single time and 10% taken by the ten largest. The sequencing sample was made of peripheral blood. The receptors shown here come from a woman of 80 years or more with acute or convalescent COVID-19. Both conserved end residues are part of each CDR3. D genes are given only for firm matches. Size tells how often a clone was seen (once, few, many) or the class of an expanded clone, and some rows leave it out.

d_gene: TRBD2
j_gene: TRBJ2-3
abundance: -
v_gene: TRBV7-2
CDR3nt: TGTGCCAGCAGCTTAGCTAGTAGCGGGGGGCCTTCAGATACGCAGTATTTT
CDR3aa: CASSLASSGGPSDTQYF

d_gene: -
j_gene: TRBJ1-2
abundance: few
v_gene: TRBV30
CDR3nt: TGTGCCTGGAGTGTATATCGGTTCGATGGCTACACCTTC
CDR3aa: CAWSVYRFDGYTF

d_gene: -
j_gene: TRBJ1-1
abundance: -
v_gene: TRBV5-5
CDR3nt: TGTGCCAGCAGCCTTACGGGGGGTAGGGTCACTGAAGCTTTCTTT
CDR3aa: CASSLTGGRVTEAFF

d_gene: TRBD1
j_gene: TRBJ1-1
abundance: many
v_gene: TRBV14
CDR3nt: TGTGCCAGCAGCCAAGATATGAAGGGGGCGGCTTTCTTT
CDR3aa: CASSQDMKGAAFF

d_gene: -
j_gene: TRBJ2-7
abundance: -
v_gene: TRBV30
CDR3nt: TGTGCCTGGAGCGAACAGGGAAACGAGCAGTACTTC
CDR3aa: CAWSEQGNEQYF

d_gene: -
j_gene: TRBJ2-5
abundance: -
v_gene: TRBV6-2/TRBV6-3
CDR3nt: TGTGCCAGCAGTTGGACAGGAGGGGAGACCCAGTACTTC
CDR3aa: CASSWTGGETQYF

d_gene: -
j_gene: TRBJ1-5
abundance: few
v_gene: TRBV7-9
CDR3nt: TGTGCCAGCAGCCAAGAGATGGGGGCAAATCAGCCCCAGCATTTT
CDR3aa: CASSQEMGANQPQHF

d_gene: -
j_gene: TRBJ1-1
abundance: -
v_gene: TRBV5-1
CDR3nt: TGCGCCAGCAGCTTCGAGGCGAACACTGAAGCTTTCTTT
CDR3aa: CASSFEANTEAFF

d_gene: TRBD1
j_gene: TRBJ2-3
abundance: -
v_gene: TRBV19
CDR3nt: TGTGCCAGTAGTACCCGGACAGGGACTAGCACAGATACGCAGTATTTT
CDR3aa: CASSTRTGTSTDTQYF

d_gene: -
j_gene: TRBJ2-3
abundance: -
v_gene: TRBV6-5
CDR3nt: TGTGCCAGCACCTTTCTGAGTTCGGATACGCAGTATTTT
CDR3aa: CASTFLSSDTQYF

d_gene: TRBD2
j_gene: TRBJ2-3
abundance: few
v_gene: TRBV28
CDR3nt: TGTGCCAGCAGTCTAGCGGGAGGGCCTACAGATACGCAGTATTTT
CDR3aa: CASSLAGGPTDTQYF